This section outlines one T cell receptor beta chain sequence together with its context. Its specificity is unknown. The CDR3 spans 17 residues. V was trimmed by 0 bases and J by 0 bases, leaving 11 bases between them. Germline V lookup: CDR1 LGHDT, CDR2 YNNKEL (reference sequence). The data were obtained in a study of identical twins. Study results and caveats: A partial confounding effect on zero-insertion analyses could come from invariant MAIT and iNKT cells. Insertions were fewer in abundant cord blood beta clonotypes, whereas memory repertoires showed none of this pattern.

Unique molecular identifiers were present on cDNA, and template switching added a universal primer site. One entry per CDR3 protein, called by TCRdb with MiXCR from the 5' RACE reads. The sample includes 350,000 or so distinct CDR3 sequences, 10% to 15% seen only once; the top ten take just over 7%. This sample was shared with a second study, whose subject was yellow fever vaccine responses in identical twins. According to that study: As reported, the vaccine T cell response of twins seemed partly convergent and partly personalized.

This sequence joins TRBV3-1 and TRBJ2-2; TRBD1 might be the D (5 bases). The sequence was obtained from a young woman in good health. Sequencing was carried out using CD8+ T cells sorted from blood. CDR3 loop: CASSQDLAGSNTGELFF. The DNA for the CDR3 is TGTGCCAGCAGCCAAGATTTGGCAGGGTCGAACACCGGGGAGCTGTTTTTT. Together with reference TRBV3-1 and TRBJ2-2, the CDR3 gives the full variable domain: DTAVSQTPKYLVTQMGNDKSIKCEQNLGHDTMYWYKQDSKKFLKIMFSYNNKELIINETVPNRFSPKSPDKAHLNLHINSLELGDSAVYFCASSQDLAGSNTGELFFGEGSRLTVL.